A selection of T cell receptor beta chains follows, all from one sample in a study of regulatory dendritic cells for organ transplantation. TCRdb keeps only in-frame clones here, not all; method: immunoSEQ multiplex PCR. The sample lists 30,000 to 40,000 clones; approximately 90% were seen once. Sequences were obtained from naive CD8+ T cells from blood. Receptor source: a human donor in good health. Both conserved end residues are part of each CDR3. The D gene is left open where the match is weak.

cdr3_aa | d_call | v_call
CASSGRGRLTYNEQFF | TRBD2 | TRBV4-1
CASSFANGYTF | - | TRBV5-6
CASSSKPGLAGGSYEQYF | TRBD2 | TRBV7-8
CAIQGVVDNEQFF | - | TRBV28
CASRPPYGYTF | - | TRBV2
CASSGQGLGGELFF | TRBD1 | TRBV4-2
CASSPGQGLTYEQYF | TRBD1 | TRBV7-9
CASSSRGSGELFF | - | TRBV5-5
CASSFAGGPGEQYF | TRBD2 | TRBV19
CASSVGDSYEQYF | - | TRBV9
CASAPPDTQYF | - | TRBV2
CASSAGLNTEAFF | - | TRBV27
CASSLESGTDTQYF | - | TRBV5-4
CASSLTSIGEQYF | - | TRBV7-3
CASSASQGALFDEQYF | - | TRBV7-9
CASSGRQGGYNEQFF | TRBD1 | TRBV7-9
CASSLEDSVYEQYF | - | TRBV7-9
CAGQEGTDVNYGYTF | - | TRBV2
CASSVQGGEAFF | TRBD1 | TRBV9
CASSTEGKGTGELFF | - | TRBV11-3
CASIGRLPEQYF | TRBD2 | TRBV2
CATKRDGQRDTQYF | - | TRBV6-5
CASSVAILPIAGQGYEQYF | TRBD1 | TRBV6-1
CASSEALLGYGYTF | - | TRBV6-1
CASSSLDSLNTEAFF | - | TRBV7-8
CASSSSGPYEQYF | - | TRBV6-5
CASSQAGGASLHNEQFF | - | TRBV4-1
CASSQEGTPNYGYTF | - | TRBV4-2
CASSQESRVVDTQYF | - | TRBV4-1
CASSSIYIPSGANVLTF | - | TRBV27
CASTDRDAHYEQYF | - | TRBV6-6
CASSLSILDTQYF | - | TRBV28
CASSWSQAGANEQYF | TRBD2 | TRBV28
CASSQVTGQLYGYTF | - | TRBV4-1
CASSLVGQGAANTEAFF | TRBD1 | TRBV7-9
CAWSVLEPGELFF | - | TRBV30
CAISESPNTEAFF | - | TRBV10-3
CASSLNREWVTQYF | - | TRBV14
CASSAYMGSPLHF | - | TRBV19
CASSENYEQYF | - | TRBV10-1